The rows below give T cell receptor beta chains drawn from one sample of a study of long-term antiretroviral therapy in people with HIV. The data were produced by immunoSEQ multiplex PCR, yet TCRdb's version contains in-frame clones alone and is incomplete. The profile shows more than 35,000 clones, roughly 90% of them singletons. The material sequenced was unsorted PBMCs, taken just before starting antiretroviral therapy. Every receptor here comes from a woman aged 18 to 35 with HIV. CDR3s include the opening cysteine and the closing phenylalanine or tryptophan. Each record gives: J gene, clone size, D gene, V gene, CDR3 DNA, CDR3 protein. A D gene is named only where the DNA matches it firmly. Not every row has a clone size; where given, it reads once, few, many or a size class.

j_call: TRBJ1-1; clone_size: .; d_call: .; v_call: TRBV7-2; cdr3_nt: TGTGCCAGCAGCTTCAACGTGATGAACACTGAAGCTTTCTTT; cdr3_aa: CASSFNVMNTEAFF
j_call: TRBJ1-5; clone_size: .; d_call: .; v_call: TRBV28; cdr3_nt: TGTGCCAGCAGTTCCCCGACGGGTCCCTTTGGCTTT; cdr3_aa: CASSSPTGPFGF
j_call: TRBJ1-3; clone_size: once; d_call: .; v_call: TRBV6-1; cdr3_nt: TGTGCCAGCAGTGAACGGCCCAGCGACAACACCATATATTTT; cdr3_aa: CASSERPSDNTIYF
j_call: TRBJ2-1; clone_size: .; d_call: .; v_call: TRBV11-2; cdr3_nt: TGTGCCAGCAGCTCGACGACCAGCTCCTACAATGAGCAGTTCTTC; cdr3_aa: CASSSTTSSYNEQFF
j_call: TRBJ1-1; clone_size: .; d_call: .; v_call: TRBV5-4; cdr3_nt: TGTGCCAGCAGCTTGGTGGCGGCGAGCACTGAAGCTTTCTTT; cdr3_aa: CASSLVAASTEAFF
j_call: TRBJ1-2; clone_size: .; d_call: .; v_call: TRBV5-1; cdr3_nt: TGCGCCAGCAGCTTGGAGGGGACGGCCCATATCTATGGCTACACCTTC; cdr3_aa: CASSLEGTAHIYGYTF
j_call: TRBJ2-7; clone_size: .; d_call: .; v_call: TRBV6-1; cdr3_nt: TGTGCCAGCAGTGACACATCCCTCGAGCAGTACTTC; cdr3_aa: CASSDTSLEQYF
j_call: TRBJ2-1; clone_size: .; d_call: .; v_call: TRBV5-1; cdr3_nt: TGCGCCAGCAGCTTGAAGGCGGGATGGTCCTACAATGAGCAGTTCTTC; cdr3_aa: CASSLKAGWSYNEQFF
j_call: TRBJ1-2; clone_size: once; d_call: .; v_call: TRBV5-6; cdr3_nt: TGTGCCAGCAGCTTGTGGCTAACGGCAATCTATGGCTACACCTTC; cdr3_aa: CASSLWLTAIYGYTF
j_call: TRBJ2-7; clone_size: few; d_call: .; v_call: TRBV27; cdr3_nt: TGTGCCAGCAGTTTACGGGAGTCCTACGAGCAGTACTTC; cdr3_aa: CASSLRESYEQYF
j_call: TRBJ2-3; clone_size: .; d_call: .; v_call: TRBV27; cdr3_nt: TGTGCCAGCAGTTTACGGGGTGGGAGCACAGATACGCAGTATTTT; cdr3_aa: CASSLRGGSTDTQYF
j_call: TRBJ2-7; clone_size: .; d_call: .; v_call: TRBV5-1; cdr3_nt: TGCGCCAGCAGCTTGACGGGGGACTCCTACGAGCAGTACTTC; cdr3_aa: CASSLTGDSYEQYF
j_call: TRBJ2-7; clone_size: .; d_call: TRBD1; v_call: TRBV11-2; cdr3_nt: TGTGCCAGCAGCTCCAGACAGGGGGCCTCCTACGAGCAGTACTTC; cdr3_aa: CASSSRQGASYEQYF
j_call: TRBJ2-1; clone_size: once; d_call: TRBD2; v_call: TRBV27; cdr3_nt: TGTGCCAGCAGCCGGCTAGCGGGAGGGCACAATGAGCAGTTCTTC; cdr3_aa: CASSRLAGGHNEQFF
j_call: TRBJ2-1; clone_size: .; d_call: .; v_call: TRBV7-6; cdr3_nt: TGTGCCAGCAGCTTACAGTATAACCCCGTCAATGAGCAGTTCTTC; cdr3_aa: CASSLQYNPVNEQFF
j_call: TRBJ2-1; clone_size: once; d_call: .; v_call: TRBV7-2; cdr3_nt: TGTGCCAGCAGCTTAAGGGCCCCCGGGTACAATGAGCAGTTCTTC; cdr3_aa: CASSLRAPGYNEQFF
j_call: TRBJ2-1; clone_size: once; d_call: .; v_call: TRBV19; cdr3_nt: TGTGCCAGTAGTAACGCCCCTAGCTCCTACAATGAGCAGTTCTTC; cdr3_aa: CASSNAPSSYNEQFF
j_call: TRBJ2-5; clone_size: once; d_call: .; v_call: TRBV5-6; cdr3_nt: TGTGCCAGCAGCTCTACACGCACAGGCCAAGAGACCCAGTACTTC; cdr3_aa: CASSSTRTGQETQYF
j_call: TRBJ2-3; clone_size: .; d_call: .; v_call: TRBV14; cdr3_nt: TGTGCCAGCAGCCAAGTACTAGGAGCGGCGCAGTATTTT; cdr3_aa: CASSQVLGAAQYF
j_call: TRBJ2-2; clone_size: .; d_call: .; v_call: TRBV19; cdr3_nt: TGTGCCAGTAGCGCCTACAGGGACACCGGGGAGCTGTTTTTT; cdr3_aa: CASSAYRDTGELFF
j_call: TRBJ2-3; clone_size: .; d_call: .; v_call: TRBV7-2; cdr3_nt: TGTGCCAGCAGCTTGGGTAGGACAGATACGCAGTATTTT; cdr3_aa: CASSLGRTDTQYF
j_call: TRBJ2-1; clone_size: once; d_call: .; v_call: TRBV9; cdr3_nt: TGTGCCAGCAGCGTAGAGGGAGCGGCAGAGGGGTATGAGCAGTTCTTC; cdr3_aa: CASSVEGAAEGYEQFF
j_call: TRBJ1-2; clone_size: .; d_call: TRBD1; v_call: TRBV5-6; cdr3_nt: TGTGCCAGCAGCCCACAGGGGAGGAAGAGTAACTATGGCTACACCTTC; cdr3_aa: CASSPQGRKSNYGYTF
j_call: TRBJ1-3; clone_size: .; d_call: .; v_call: TRBV7-6; cdr3_nt: TGTGCCAGCAGCACCTCAGACTCTGGAAACACCATATATTTT; cdr3_aa: CASSTSDSGNTIYF
j_call: TRBJ1-1; clone_size: .; d_call: TRBD1; v_call: TRBV5-3; cdr3_nt: TGTGCCAGAAGCAATGACAGGGTAAACCCTCCCATGAACACTGAAGCTTTCTTT; cdr3_aa: CARSNDRVNPPMNTEAFF
j_call: TRBJ2-1; clone_size: .; d_call: .; v_call: TRBV28; cdr3_nt: TGTGCCAGCAGCAATACCGCCGCGAGCTCCTACAATGAGCAGTTCTTC; cdr3_aa: CASSNTAASSYNEQFF
j_call: TRBJ2-1; clone_size: .; d_call: .; v_call: TRBV14; cdr3_nt: TGTGCCAGCAGCCAAGAAATGGTCGGATACTTAAGGCAGTTCTTC; cdr3_aa: CASSQEMVGYLRQFF
j_call: TRBJ1-5; clone_size: .; d_call: .; v_call: TRBV5-1; cdr3_nt: TGCGCCAGCAGGGGGACGGATAATCAGCCCCAGCATTTT; cdr3_aa: CASRGTDNQPQHF
j_call: TRBJ2-7; clone_size: .; d_call: .; v_call: TRBV7-2; cdr3_nt: TGTGCCAGCAGCTTGGGCGAGTCCAGGGCCTACGAGCAGTACTTC; cdr3_aa: CASSLGESRAYEQYF